The source of this T cell receptor (beta chain) is a study of cytomegalovirus exposure and HLA in healthy donors (dated by TCRdb to the late 2010s). A note on the overall study: An earlier analysis of around 600 of the donors reported 250 to 350 Gb of sequence data and roughly 110 million unique TCR beta sequences from some 180 million T cells. Among the roughly 400 genotyped donors, approximately 82% belonged to the genetic ancestry cluster associated with self-reported Caucasian donors. Across some 400 genotyped donors of the cohort, an average of roughly 250,000 unique TCR beta nucleotide sequences per donor were sequenced, and approximately 19% of those sequences were non-productive. Because of strong linkage in the cohort, five DR-DQ haplotypes were treated as single units for association and clustering. Rather than drawing on any new phenotypic data, the later analysis identified candidate immune exposures from TCR beta sequences and the way those sequences occurred across donors. Alongside the repertoire data, information on donor age, sex, ethnicity and CMV serostatus was compiled. Besides the first cohort of 550 to 750 subjects, a separate validation cohort made up of 95 to 150 different subjects was used. The study profiled the T cell repertoires of 550 to 700 subjects by immunosequencing and related them to cytomegalovirus serostatus. Every discovery cohort repertoire had been produced on one sequencing platform. The study aimed to test whether signatures of past pathogen exposure could be identified by cataloging public T cell receptors. A later analysis re-analyzed previously published TCR beta repertoires from 666 donors and added high-resolution HLA genotyping to study TCR occurrence patterns. High-throughput TCR immunosequencing, statistical association of individual TCRs with disease status, and machine learning were combined to predict cytomegalovirus infection status. Approximately 300 gigabases of sequencing data and roughly 81 million unique TCR sequences made up an early release that covered roughly 670 HLA-typed donors. Both class I and class II loci were covered by HLA typing, at four-digit resolution. The number of typed donors differed by locus: roughly 629-640 for A, B, C, DRB1 and DQB1; approximately 520 for DQA1; about 600 for DPA1; and roughly 450 for DPB1. A later genetic analysis took genome-wide SNP genotypes for about three fifths of the 666 donors and used that subset as a discovery cohort. In an earlier analysis of more than 550 of the donors, high-throughput TCR beta sequencing was used to judge whether each TCR beta V gene segment behaved as functional or pseudogenic. Here is what the overall study found, with its caveats: The only immune exposure information available for the cohort was CMV serostatus. A further reported finding was that TCR beta sequences accurately predicted the HLA-A and HLA-B alleles for most subjects in the first cohort. The study gave a list of under 200 TCR beta chains associated with cytomegalovirus. According to a later genetic analysis, donors in an Asian-associated ancestry cluster had fewer N-insertions in productive TCRs than the approximately 670-donor mean. Linkage disequilibrium might explain the correlated functional status among segregating V segments, but an unknown experimental factor could not be excluded. Assigning TCR associations to individual alleles was difficult when HLA alleles, especially DR and DQ, strongly co-occurred. In a later analysis, HLA-associated TCR beta chains showed more clonal expansion and lower generation probabilities than non-associated chains that were equally common. Because HLA typing was unavailable for some donors at each locus, only the typed subset was used in association tests. The 87-base-pair reads could not distinguish some IMGT-functional V segments, including TRBV6-2 and TRBV6-3, so those segments were excluded. Most TCR sequences were observed very rarely across donors, whereas some public TCRs were present in many individuals. A later analysis reported that several top co-occurrence clusters appeared linked to parvovirus B19, influenza, CMV and Epstein-Barr virus. According to the authors, the approach could potentially be generalized to other disease states and immunological phenotypes. Seventeen rarely observed V segments, including chromosome 9 orphons, were excluded from the earlier analysis of approximately 500 of the donors because counts were too low. A cluster of highly shared sequence variants was judged likely to represent a technical artifact of the sequencing pipeline. An earlier analysis of 450 to 750 of the donors showed that most TCR beta V segments appeared in productive rearrangements either about 87% or about 30% of the time, which broadly matched IMGT annotations. In a later analysis, most CMV-associated TCR beta chains were found to appear HLA-restricted, with HLA associations seemingly driven largely by CMV exposure. The classifier was reported to diagnose cytomegalovirus status with high specificity and sensitivity in both the original cohort and the validation cohort. The presence/absence analyses assumed that sequencing depth was roughly uniform across donors, and that assumption may not be true. Three of the identified cytomegalovirus-associated TCR beta chains were confirmed in vitro to be specific for cytomegalovirus antigens. In a later analysis, 16,951 TCR beta sequences were associated with specific HLA alleles at a false discovery rate of 0.05. The cohort was sequenced for TCR beta chains only, and without alpha or paired-chain data the features that could be detected were limited. In a later genetic analysis, a missense DCLRE1C variant was associated with V-gene and J-gene trimming of TCR beta chains, and the association was replicated in an independent cohort. A later analysis found that TCR association rates varied across HLA loci, with DRB1 alleles showing the most associated TCRs and HLA-C alleles the fewest.

In total, approximately 690 healthy bone marrow donors made up the cohort. Cohort members were all nominally healthy when sampled, although unrecorded immune exposures were likely present. The donor was CMV seropositive and belonged to the group of more than 250 seropositive cohort members. A peripheral blood sample was collected from each donor, and TCR beta sequencing was performed on peripheral blood mononuclear cells. The Qiagen DNeasy Blood Extraction Kit was used to extract genomic DNA from the blood cell samples. From the cysteine up to the phenylalanine, the CDR3 has a length of 15 residues. The sequence is cut down to CDR3 DNA, 45 bases in frame from base 1. Cut back by 0 bases and 7 bases, the V and J ends lie 11 bases apart. With respect to this clone: Its antigen is not yet known. No per-base quality is available; no much larger clone lies one base away.

Library preparation used the immunoSEQ multiplex PCR assay. For the multiplex PCR, a mixture combining 60 forward primers for TCR Vbeta segments and 13 reverse primers for TCR Jbeta segments was used. The CDR3 region of rearranged TCR beta genes was amplified from genomic DNA by a multiplex PCR assay. Amplified TCR beta libraries were sequenced as 87-base-pair reads on the Illumina HiSeq System. Turning to the authors' computational methods: A later analysis tallied about 77 million unique TCR beta chains across the 666 repertoires, and around 10 million of those chains were shared by two or more donors. To remove PCR and sequencing errors, raw reads were error-corrected and collapsed into unique sequences using a nearest-neighbor algorithm that merged closely related sequences. CDR3 sequences were aligned to IMGT reference sequences to assign V, D and J gene segments. For a sequence to be retained, a match of at least six nucleotides was required to both a V gene segment and a J gene segment. Rearrangements were classified as productive when the CDR3 lacked stop codons and remained in frame with V and J, and all other rearrangements were classified as non-productive. CDR3 was defined according to IMGT convention as the region running from the second conserved V-encoded cysteine to the conserved J-encoded phenylalanine. The earlier analysis of fewer than 750 of the donors excluded sequences that lacked an unambiguous match to a single V gene segment. In an earlier analysis of about 590 of the donors, a V segment was called functional when productive rearrangements were above 56.7%, and segregating when the standard deviation between donors exceeded 5%. To diagnose cytomegalovirus status from the catalog of TCR beta chain sequences, a statistical classification framework was built. V and J gene assignment, in a later analysis, came from comparing TCR nucleotide sequences with IMGT/GENE-DB human TR gene sequences. The TCRdist pipeline was used in a later analysis to assign CDR3 sequences and most-parsimonious VDJ recombination scenarios. In a later analysis, each TCR beta chain was defined by its CDR3 amino acid sequence together with its V-gene family, and reads lacking a unique V-gene family were excluded. A later analysis removed nearly 600 highly shared, low-generation-probability nucleotide sequences to deal with suspected cross-contamination and a sequencing artifact. In a later analysis, a clonal expansion index for each public chain was calculated from normalized within-repertoire ranks of inferred template counts. A later analysis computed generation probabilities with a VDJ recombination model fitted to out-of-frame rearrangements, and checked the results against IGoR. Hypergeometric tests were used in a later analysis to score TCR-TCR, TCR-HLA and TCR-CMV co-occurrence, with a repertoire-size bias correction applied to the TCR pairs. In a later analysis, false discovery rates were estimated by permuting HLA or CMV assignments 20 times. In a later analysis, co-occurring TCRs were grouped with DBSCAN, and TCRdist sequence similarity was added when clustering was performed within HLA-allele-positive subsets. Co-occurrence clustering excluded repertoires with fewer than 30,000 or more than 120,000 public chains, plus five with anomalous nucleotide sharing. TCRdb obtained this table from immuneACCESS and retained in-frame rearrangements with V and J assigned. These tables miss some clones; where compared with another copy, unresolved V genes account for less than half of the shortfall, and the remainder is unexplained. The DNA gave D and trimming, while V, J and clone size come from that table. The sample table records about 160,000 clones; approximately 80% of these occur just once. The ten largest clonotypes hold more than 9.5% of the sample.

The V gene is TRBV5-3 and the J gene is TRBJ1-6; TRBD1 might be the D gene, on 5 matching bases. TRBV5-3 falls under the ORF class, with uncertain function. Specimen: PBMCs. This receptor was taken from a man younger than 35 in good health and CMV-seropositive. At the DNA level, the sequence is TGTGCCAGAAGCTTGGCCGACAGCCAGAATTCACCCCTCCACTTT. Its translation is CARSLADSQNSPLHF.